These T cell receptor beta chains were read from a single sample in a study of shared clonotypes between healthy human individuals. Clones were sequenced by immunoSEQ multiplex PCR, and TCRdb holds only the in-frame ones, with some missing. The sample has 550,000 to 850,000 clones, roughly 72% seen once. The material sequenced was memory CD4+ T cells sorted from blood. The receptors shown here come from a woman in her thirties in good health. Both conserved end residues are part of each CDR3. The order of the fields is V gene, D gene, clone size, J gene, CDR3 DNA, CDR3 protein. D genes are given only for firm matches. Size is stated for part of the rows, as once, few or many counts, or as a class when the clone is expanded.

TRBV4-1	NA	few	TRBJ1-2	TGCGCCAGCAGCCAAACCCACAGGGAAAACTATGGCTACACCTTC	CASSQTHRENYGYTF
TRBV6-5	NA	NA	TRBJ2-7	TGTGCCAGCAGCACAAGTGGCTACGAGCAGTACTTC	CASSTSGYEQYF
TRBV7-2	TRBD1	NA	TRBJ1-3	TGTGCCAGCAGCTTAGGGACAGGGACTGGAAACACCATATATTTT	CASSLGTGTGNTIYF
TRBV2	TRBD2	NA	TRBJ2-7	TGTGCCAGCAGTTTCCAGTGGGAGGGCCCAAGGGAGCAGTACTTC	CASSFQWEGPREQYF
TRBV9	TRBD1	NA	TRBJ2-1	TGTGCCAGCAGCGTACGCCAGACAGGGGGCAATGAGCAGTTCTTC	CASSVRQTGGNEQFF
TRBV7-2	TRBD2	few	TRBJ2-1	TGTGCCAGCAGCAGACTAGCGGGACAATACAATGAGCAGTTCTTC	CASSRLAGQYNEQFF
TRBV19	NA	NA	TRBJ2-1	TGTGCCAGTAGTATCGGCAACCACAATGAGCAGTTCTTC	CASSIGNHNEQFF
TRBV2	TRBD2	NA	TRBJ2-7	TGTGCCAGCAGTGAAGCAGGGCTAGCGGGGCTCTACGAGCAGTACTTC	CASSEAGLAGLYEQYF
TRBV25-1	NA	NA	TRBJ2-2	TGTGCCAGCAGTCAGGGACTTATGGTCGGGGAGCTGTTTTTT	CASSQGLMVGELFF
TRBV27	NA	NA	TRBJ2-7	TGTGCCAGTATCTCGGCGGGCTACGAGCAGTACTTC	CASISAGYEQYF
TRBV7-9	NA	NA	TRBJ1-1	TGTGCCAGCAGCTACAGGGAGGAGGGTGAAGCTTTCTTT	CASSYREEGEAFF
TRBV7-8	NA	NA	TRBJ1-3	TGTGCCAGCAGCCCAAGGACACTCCTTCTTGGAAACACCATATATTTT	CASSPRTLLLGNTIYF
TRBV19	NA	NA	TRBJ2-1	TGTGCCAGTAGTATAGGTAGCGGCTCCTACAATGAGCAGTTCTTC	CASSIGSGSYNEQFF
TRBV6-5	NA	NA	TRBJ2-3	TGTGCCAGCAGTGAGAGGACAGATCCAGATACGCAGTATTTT	CASSERTDPDTQYF
TRBV5-4	TRBD2	NA	TRBJ2-7	TGTGCCAGCAGCCTCGGACTAGGACCCTACGAGCAGTACTTC	CASSLGLGPYEQYF
TRBV28	NA	NA	TRBJ2-1	TGTGCCAGCCGGCGTTTTGGGGGTGAAGACAATGAGCAGTTCTTC	CASRRFGGEDNEQFF
TRBV6-6	TRBD1	NA	TRBJ2-7	TGTGCCAGCAGTTACTCCGAACGACAGGGCTACGAGCAGTACTTC	CASSYSERQGYEQYF
TRBV5-1	TRBD2	NA	TRBJ2-5	TGCGCCAGCAGCCCAAGACTAGCGGAGACCCAGTACTTC	CASSPRLAETQYF
TRBV11-2	NA	NA	TRBJ1-5	TGTGCCAGCAGCTTAGATCAGGGGCGGCCCCAGCATTTT	CASSLDQGRPQHF
TRBV7-9	NA	few	TRBJ2-1	TGTGCCAGCAGCTTAGTTGTCAGAAACAATGAGCAGTTCTTC	CASSLVVRNNEQFF
TRBV15	TRBD1	NA	TRBJ2-1	TGTGCCACCAGCAGAGTGCTAGGGACAGGGGGAAACAATGAGCAGTTCTTC	CATSRVLGTGGNNEQFF
TRBV15	TRBD1	NA	TRBJ1-4	TGTGCCACCAGCAGAAAACTCTCCGGGACAGCTAATGAAAAACTGTTTTTT	CATSRKLSGTANEKLFF
TRBV5-1	NA	NA	TRBJ2-3	TGCGCCAGCAGGTTAGCGGTACCGAGCACAGATACGCAGTATTTT	CASRLAVPSTDTQYF
TRBV19	TRBD1	NA	TRBJ2-7	TGTGCCAGCGCGGACCCGGGACAGGGCTACGAGCAGTACTTC	CASADPGQGYEQYF
TRBV4-1	TRBD1	NA	TRBJ2-5	TGCGCCAGCAGCCAGTACAGGGGGCGAGTGGAGACCCAGTACTTC	CASSQYRGRVETQYF
TRBV6-5	TRBD1	NA	TRBJ1-5	TGTGCCAGCAGTGGAACAGGGGGTCAGCCCCAGCATTTT	CASSGTGGQPQHF
TRBV5-1	TRBD2	many	TRBJ2-7	TGCGCCAGCAGCCCCGGGACTAGCGGGACTGAGCAGTACTTC	CASSPGTSGTEQYF
TRBV28	NA	once	TRBJ2-3	TGTGCCAGCAGGGGGCTTTCTAGAACGACAGATACGCAGTATTTT	CASRGLSRTTDTQYF
TRBV12-5	NA	NA	TRBJ2-5	TGTGCTAGTGCCCCCGTTCTGGGGGCGGGAGTCGACCAAGAGACCCAGTACTTC	CASAPVLGAGVDQETQYF
TRBV28	NA	NA	TRBJ1-1	TGTGCCAGCAGCTCGAGGGGCCTGAACGTGAACACTGAAGCTTTCTTT	CASSSRGLNVNTEAFF
TRBV11-3	TRBD2	few	TRBJ2-7	TGTGCCAGCAGCGCGACGGGAGGAGGTTTGGACGAGCAGTACTTC	CASSATGGGLDEQYF
TRBV28	TRBD2	NA	TRBJ2-5	TGTGCCAGCACTGAACTAGCGGGAGGTAGTGAGACCCAGTACTTC	CASTELAGGSETQYF
TRBV7-6	NA	NA	TRBJ2-1	TGTGCCAGCAGCTTACAGGAGAACTCCTACAATGAGCAGTTCTTC	CASSLQENSYNEQFF
TRBV2	NA	NA	TRBJ1-1	TGTGCCAGCAGACCTAGGTCTGATGGGAACACTGAAGCTTTCTTT	CASRPRSDGNTEAFF
TRBV27	TRBD1	NA	TRBJ1-6	TGTGCCAGCAGTTCACCGGGACAGGGAAAGGGTTCACCCCTCCACTTT	CASSSPGQGKGSPLHF
TRBV7-6	TRBD2	NA	TRBJ2-1	TGTGCCAGCAGCTTGGGACTAGCGGGAGGGCAGAATGAGCAGTTCTTC	CASSLGLAGGQNEQFF
TRBV10-3	TRBD1	NA	TRBJ1-3	TGTGCCATCGGACAGGGAATTCACTCTGGAAACACCATATATTTT	CAIGQGIHSGNTIYF
TRBV28	NA	NA	TRBJ1-2	TGTGCCAGCAGTTTAGATCAGGGGACGAGCTATGGCTACACCTTC	CASSLDQGTSYGYTF
TRBV7-2	NA	NA	TRBJ1-1	TGTGCCAGCAGCTCGCCAGGCAGGGGGAACACTGAAGCTTTCTTT	CASSSPGRGNTEAFF
TRBV14	NA	NA	TRBJ2-1	TGTGCCAGCAGCCAAGCAGGGGTCGGGACCCGAAAGTACAATGAGCAGTTCTTC	CASSQAGVGTRKYNEQFF
TRBV25-1	NA	NA	TRBJ2-1	TGTGCCAGCAGTGAAGTAGGGGGTCTCTCCTACAATGAGCAGTTCTTC	CASSEVGGLSYNEQFF
TRBV6-6	NA	NA	TRBJ1-5	TGTGCCAGCAGTTACTCGGGTAGCAATCAGCCCCAGCATTTT	CASSYSGSNQPQHF
TRBV11-2	NA	NA	TRBJ2-5	TGTGCCAGCAGCTTCGGTGCCGTAACGGGGCAAGAGACCCAGTACTTC	CASSFGAVTGQETQYF
TRBV7-9	NA	NA	TRBJ2-1	TGTGCCAGCAGCTTAGGATTGGGGGCTCTCAATGAGCAGTTCTTC	CASSLGLGALNEQFF
TRBV9	NA	NA	TRBJ1-2	TGTGCCAGCAGCGTAGGACACGATTGGACCTATGGCTACACCTTC	CASSVGHDWTYGYTF
TRBV11-1	TRBD2	NA	TRBJ2-7	TGTGCCAGCAGCTTGGCGACTAGCGGGATCTCCTACGAGCAGTACTTC	CASSLATSGISYEQYF
TRBV6-6	TRBD1	NA	TRBJ1-5	TGTGCCAGCAGTTGGGGACAGGCGGACTCAGGGCAGCCCCAGCATTTT	CASSWGQADSGQPQHF
TRBV5-6	NA	NA	TRBJ2-7	TGTGCCAGCAGCCCAGGACCGTCTCCCTACGAGCAGTACTTC	CASSPGPSPYEQYF
TRBV30	NA	few	TRBJ2-2	TGTGCCTGGAGTGTACCAGGGTCCACCGGGGAGCTGTTTTTT	CAWSVPGSTGELFF
TRBV28	TRBD1	NA	TRBJ1-4	TGTGCCAGCAGTTGGACAGGTGGGGGGGAAAAACTGTTTTTT	CASSWTGGGEKLFF
TRBV30	NA	NA	TRBJ1-5	TGTGCCTGGAGCAACAGGCCCAATCAGCCCCAGCATTTT	CAWSNRPNQPQHF
TRBV27	NA	NA	TRBJ2-7	TGTGCCAGCAGTTTATTCCCGGGGCCGAGCTCCTACGAGCAGTACTTC	CASSLFPGPSSYEQYF
TRBV11-2	NA	NA	TRBJ1-5	TGTGCCAGCAGCTTAATACCCGGGAGCAATCAGCCCCAGCATTTT	CASSLIPGSNQPQHF
TRBV5-1	TRBD2	few	TRBJ2-1	TGCGCCAGCAGCCAATCTAGCGGGAGCTACAATGAGCAGTTCTTC	CASSQSSGSYNEQFF